The 24 T cell receptor beta chains listed next were all sequenced from one sample in a study of cytomegalovirus exposure and HLA in healthy donors. PCR amplification relied on 60 Vbeta primers (plus 13 Jbeta primers). Libraries were prepared by immunoSEQ multiplex PCR; TCRdb keeps only in-frame clonotypes and omits some of them. In the table there are about 130,000 clones, about 74% of which are singletons. The source material was PBMCs. Source of these receptors: a man younger than 35 in good health and CMV-seropositive.

V and J are TRBV6-1 and TRBJ2-3; maybe TRBD2 (6 bases). Germline CDR1 MNHNS, CDR2 SASEGT. This CDR3 is built from 14 residues. The V gene lost 10 bases and the J gene lost 0 bases, with 14 bases spanning the gap. CDR3 sequence: CATRLDPSTDTQYF. Written as DNA, the CDR3 is TGTGCCACCCGACTAGATCCTAGCACAGATACGCAGTATTTT.

The chain uses TRBV6-5 and TRBJ2-7; tentatively, D is TRBD2 (5 bases). Looked up from germline, CDR1 is MNHEY and CDR2 is SVGAGI. V was shortened by 2 bases and J by 3 bases, with 11 bases between the two germline ends. The CDR3 covers 14 residues. CDR3 DNA sequence: TGTGCCAGCAGTTACGGAGGAGTAGACTACGAGCAGTACTTC. Translation gives CASSYGGVDYEQYF.

This clone was picked up a small number of times. The chain carries TRBV7-2 and TRBJ1-1, with a tentative D call TRBD1 (6 bases). Germline CDR1 is SGHTA and CDR2 is FQGNSA. This CDR3 contains 15 residues. The germline V and J ends were trimmed by 0 bases and 1 base, with 9 bases remaining between them. CDR3 in DNA: TGTGCCAGCAGCTTAGCCAGGGGCCGGAACACTGAAGCTTTCTTT. It yields the protein CASSLARGRNTEAFF.

The rearrangement uses TRBV28 and TRBJ1-5; no clear D. Germline loops: CDR1 MDHEN, CDR2 SYDVKM. V was clipped by 7 bases and J by 3 bases, with 7 bases between them. CDR3 length equals 12 residues. In DNA form, the CDR3 reads TGTGCCAGCACCTTTCCCAATCAGCCCCAGCATTTT. Residues: CASTFPNQPQHF.

This rearrangement joins TRBV6-1 to TRBJ1-5, with TRBD1 matching over 7 bases. After removal of 3 bases from V and 6 bases from J, the junction contained 8 bases not matched to a gene. This CDR3 is built from 15 residues. Germline V CDR1 and CDR2: MNHNS, SASEGT. CDR3 nucleotides: TGTGCCAGCAGTGAGGTTAGAGGGGGCTTTCAGCCCCAGCATTTT. It encodes CASSEVRGGFQPQHF.

The J gene is TRBJ2-7, the V gene TRBV18; TRBD1 matches at 11 bases. The germline gives CDR1 KGHSH, CDR2 LQKENI. The CDR3 contains 17 residues. V lost 8 bases and J lost 6; bases outside the gene matches: 18. The CDR3 is CASAGGRRGQGGAEQYF. The DNA of the CDR3 is TGTGCCAGCGCCGGAGGGCGACGGGGACAGGGGGGAGCCGAGCAGTACTTC.

The rearrangement links TRBV4-3 to TRBJ2-7; 7 bases fit TRBD1. Per the germline V gene, CDR1 is LGHNA and CDR2 is YSLEER. V lost 6 bases, J lost 0 bases, and 8 bases stayed unmatched. CDR3 length: 15 residues. The CDR3 region has the DNA TGCGCCAGCAGTCTCGACAGGGCCTTCTCCTACGAGCAGTACTTC. This translates into CASSLDRAFSYEQYF.

The V and J genes are TRBV4-1 and TRBJ2-7; TRBD2 agrees at 7 bases. V was clipped by 6 bases and J by 5 bases; unmatched bases: 7. This CDR3 comprises 13 residues. Germline V gene data show CDR1 as MGHRA and CDR2 as YSYEKL. Here the CDR3 reads CASSRLARDEQYF. The DNA of the CDR3 is TGCGCCAGCAGTCGACTAGCTCGAGACGAGCAGTACTTC.

This clone was detected once. The V call is TRBV10-3, the J call TRBJ2-5; tentatively, D is TRBD1 (6 bases). The J call may be wrong; the DNA end is better matched by TRBJ2-7. CDR1 and CDR2 from the germline V gene are ENHRY and SYGVKD. The CDR3 is made up of 13 amino acids. This chain's CDR3 is CAISDRGPYEQYF. Written as DNA, the CDR3 is TGTGCCATCAGTGACAGGGGTCCCTACGAGCAGTACTTC.

The chain employs TRBV19 and TRBJ1-1; D perhaps matches TRBD1 (6 bases). Trimming removed 2 bases at V and 0 bases at J, with 10 bases between. CDR1 and CDR2 (germline): LNHDA, SQIVND (reference sequence). This CDR3 comprises 15 residues. CDR3 coding DNA: TGTGCCAGTAGTATAAGGGGGACACTGAACACTGAAGCTTTCTTT. It specifies CASSIRGTLNTEAFF.

This chain joins TRBV19 and TRBJ2-1; TRBD1 matches at 10 bases. With 8 bases clipped from V and 6 bases from J, the junction kept 13 bases outside the gene matches. The V gene's germline CDR1 is LNHDA and CDR2 SQIVND (reference sequence). The CDR3 spans 16 residues. Here the CDR3 DNA reads TGTGCCAGTGGTCCGTCGGGACAGGGGAGCATCAATGAGCAGTTCTTC. Protein product: CASGPSGQGSINEQFF.

The chain couples TRBV6-5 to TRBJ1-2, with D unresolved. The V end was cut by 2 bases, the J end by 4 bases, with 14 bases between. CDR3 size: 15 residues. Germline CDR1 is MNHEY and CDR2 is SVGAGI. The chain's CDR3 is CASSYRGGVGYGYTF. The DNA for the CDR3 is TGTGCCAGCAGTTACAGAGGCGGGGTCGGCTATGGCTACACCTTC.

This clone was counted a few times. This chain links TRBV6-5 with TRBJ1-6; TRBD1 might be the D (5 bases). The germline V gene has CDR1 MNHEY and CDR2 SVGAGI. The V gene lost 7 bases and the J gene lost 10 bases, with 17 bases spanning the gap. This CDR3 region has 14 residues. The CDR3 loop reads CASTLFSGLSPLHF. Written as DNA, the CDR3 is TGTGCCAGCACCCTATTTTCAGGGTTGTCACCCCTCCACTTT.

The chain joins TRBV4-1 to TRBJ2-2, with D uncertain. Deletions cut 5 bases from V and 4 bases from J, with 14 bases between. This CDR3 has 15 amino acids. The V gene's germline CDR1 is MGHRA and CDR2 YSYEKL. Written as DNA, the CDR3 is TGCGCCAGCAGCAGACAAGCCATCGGCACCGGGGAGCTGTTTTTT. Translating it yields CASSRQAIGTGELFF.

This clone was observed a handful of times. V and J are TRBV25-1 and TRBJ2-3; unclear D gene. V lost 3 bases, J lost 7 bases, and 11 bases lay in between. The CDR3 totals 13 residues. Germline lookup yields CDR1 MGHDK and CDR2 SYGVNS. The CDR3 DNA is TGTGCCAGCAGTGACTTTCTAAGCAATACGCAGTATTTT. It yields the protein CASSDFLSNTQYF.

This chain links TRBV2 with TRBJ1-2, with TRBD1 matching 11 bases. This CDR3 is 14 amino acids long. The germline CDR1 and CDR2 sequences are SNHLY and FYNNEI. Losses at the gene ends were 4 bases for V and 4 bases for J; bases not matched to a gene: 2. The CDR3 DNA follows: TGTGCCAGCAGTGGGACAGGGGGCGGCTATGGCTACACCTTC. Residues: CASSGTGGGYGYTF.

The V call is TRBV28, the J call TRBJ1-4; unclear D gene. Trimming took 6 bases from V and 0 from J, leaving 5 bases between them. CDR1 is MDHEN and CDR2 is SYDVKM in the germline V gene. The CDR3 has 13 residues. For the CDR3, the DNA is TGTGCCAGCAGCCCGGCAACTAATGAAAAACTGTTTTTT. Translating it yields CASSPATNEKLFF.

The gene calls are TRBV4-1 and TRBJ2-3; D possibly corresponds to TRBD2 (5 bases). Trimming took off 3 bases at V and 0 bases at J, with 16 bases between the two ends. This CDR3 comprises 17 residues. The germline CDR1 and CDR2 sequences are MGHRA and YSYEKL. The CDR3 DNA reads as TGCGCCAGCAGCCATGCTAGGAGGACGACTAGCACAGATACGCAGTATTTT. It translates to CASSHARRTTSTDTQYF.

V usage is TRBV2 and J usage is TRBJ2-3; D perhaps matches TRBD2 (6 bases). Germline V gene data show CDR1 as SNHLY and CDR2 as FYNNEI. V was trimmed by 7 bases and J by 2 bases, leaving 13 bases between them. The CDR3 spans 14 residues. In DNA form, the CDR3 reads TGTGCCAGCATTCGAGTAGCGGCCACAGATACGCAGTATTTT. It translates to CASIRVAATDTQYF. The complete variable domain, with remaining parts taken from reference TRBV2 and TRBJ2-3, reads EPEVTQTPSHQVTQMGQEVILRCVPISNHLYFYWYRQILGQKVEFLVSFYNNEISEKSEIFDDQFSVERPDGSNFTLKIRSTKLEDSAMYFCASIRVAATDTQYFGPGTRLTVL.

The chain links TRBV5-4 to TRBJ2-3; the D is unclear. V was pared by 4 bases and J by 5 bases, with 5 bases between. The CDR3 is made up of 11 amino acids. The V gene's germline CDR1 is SGHNT and CDR2 YYREEE (reference sequence). CDR3 sequence: CASSLLDTQYF. CDR3 in DNA: TGTGCCAGCAGCCTTTTAGATACGCAGTATTTT.

This chain joins TRBV27 and TRBJ2-1, with TRBD2 matching over 9 bases. With 7 bases clipped from V and 4 bases from J, the junction kept 8 bases outside the gene matches. The CDR3 extends over 15 amino acids. Per germline, CDR1 MNHEY and CDR2 SMNVEV (reference sequence). The CDR3 is CASNRGAGGYNEQFF. Written as DNA, the CDR3 is TGTGCCAGCAACCGAGGAGCGGGAGGTTACAATGAGCAGTTCTTC.

The rearrangement uses TRBV5-1 and TRBJ1-2, with TRBD1 identical over 7 bases. J was trimmed by 3 bases and V by 0 bases; bases with no gene match: 2. The CDR3 extends over 14 amino acids. The germline V gene encodes CDR1 SGHRS and CDR2 YFSETQ. As DNA, the CDR3 is TGCGCCAGCAGCTTGGGAGGGGGCTACTATGGCTACACCTTC. The encoded protein is CASSLGGGYYGYTF.

The rearrangement uses TRBV2 and TRBJ2-1; D unresolved. This CDR3 is 14 amino acids long. Germline V gene lookup returns CDR1 SNHLY and CDR2 FYNNEI. Trimming took off 6 bases at V and 3 bases at J, with 12 bases between the two ends. This chain's CDR3 is CASSVRHIYNEQFF. The CDR3 bases are TGTGCCAGCAGCGTCCGACATATCTACAATGAGCAGTTCTTC.

V and J are TRBV7-9 and TRBJ2-5; D is possibly TRBD1 (6 bases). CDR3 length: 15 amino acids. Trimming pared 5 bases from V and 1 base from J, leaving 14 bases between. Germline CDR1 SEHNR, CDR2 FQNEAQ (reference sequence). CDR3 in amino acids: CASSTVQTGQETQYF. The CDR3 DNA reads TGTGCCAGCAGCACGGTCCAGACAGGCCAAGAGACCCAGTACTTC.